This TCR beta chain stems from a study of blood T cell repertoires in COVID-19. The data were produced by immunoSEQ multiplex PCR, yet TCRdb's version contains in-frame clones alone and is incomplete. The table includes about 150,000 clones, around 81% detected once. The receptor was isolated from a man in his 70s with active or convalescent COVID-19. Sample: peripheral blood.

The CDR3 reads CASSGYLIGTSGRGQYF. For the CDR3, the DNA is TGTGCCAGCAGTGGATACCTCATCGGGACTAGCGGGAGGGGGCAGTATTTT. The gene calls are TRBV28 and TRBJ2-3, with 16 bases identical to TRBD2. Germline CDR1 reads MDHEN; CDR2 reads SYDVKM. V lost 5 bases, J lost 11 bases, and 13 bases stayed unmatched. This CDR3 has 17 residues.